Sequencing of this T cell receptor (beta chain) was carried out in a study of cytomegalovirus exposure and HLA in healthy donors. Study as a whole: Among the 400 or so donors who were genotyped, approximately 84% fell in the genetic ancestry cluster that is associated with self-reported Caucasian donors. General observations from the study: An analysis done earlier found most TCR beta V segments productive about 87% or about 30% of the time. Per a later analysis, HLA-associated TCR beta chains showed more clonal expansion than other, equally common TCR beta chains.

Between the trimmed V and J ends, which lost 1 base and 1 base, there was a span of 12 bases. The CDR3 covers 16 residues. CDR1 is SGHTA and CDR2 is FQGNSA in the germline V gene. A word on this clone: Its antigen is undetermined.

PCR employed 60 Vbeta and 13 Jbeta primers. The repertoire was sequenced with immunoSEQ multiplex PCR; TCRdb's copy has only in-frame clones and lacks some. The sample holds 160,000 or so clones; around 77% are singletons and the top ten take under 1.5%. This cohort consisted of healthy bone marrow donors. This receptor was taken from a man aged 60 to 69 in good health and CMV-seronegative. The chain uses TRBV7-2 and TRBJ2-3; D is unclear. The sequenced material came from PBMCs. The CDR3 DNA follows: TGTGCCAGCAGCTTAGTAGCTGGCACTGGCACAGATACGCAGTATTTT. It codes for CASSLVAGTGTDTQYF.